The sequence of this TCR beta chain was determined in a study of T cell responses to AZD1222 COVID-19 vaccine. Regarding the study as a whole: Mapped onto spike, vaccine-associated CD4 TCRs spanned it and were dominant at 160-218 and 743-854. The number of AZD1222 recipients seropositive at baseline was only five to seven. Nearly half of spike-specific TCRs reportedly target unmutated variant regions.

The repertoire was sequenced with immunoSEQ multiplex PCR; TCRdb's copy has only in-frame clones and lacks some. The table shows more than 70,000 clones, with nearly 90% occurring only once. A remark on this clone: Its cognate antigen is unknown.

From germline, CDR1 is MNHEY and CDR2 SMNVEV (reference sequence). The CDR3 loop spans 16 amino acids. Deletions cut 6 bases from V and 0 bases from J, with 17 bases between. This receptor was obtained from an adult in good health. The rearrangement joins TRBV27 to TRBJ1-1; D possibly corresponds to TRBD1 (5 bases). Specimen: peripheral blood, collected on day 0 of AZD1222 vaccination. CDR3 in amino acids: CASSQIGGGMNTEAFF. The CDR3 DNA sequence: TGTGCCAGCAGCCAGATTGGGGGAGGTATGAACACTGAAGCTTTCTTT.